This TCR beta chain comes out of a study of response to subunit inactivated influenza vaccine. This clonotype was seen only a few times. TCRdb ran MiXCR on the RT-PCR reads and lists one entry per CDR3 protein. The table lists roughly 570,000 distinct CDR3 sequences, 10% to 15% of them singletons. The specimen was PBMCs from blood, collected 35 to 45 days after vaccination. The TCR comes from a man between 45 and 60 years old who received an inactivated influenza vaccine.

Written as DNA, the CDR3 is TGTGCCAGCAGAACCGGACAGGCCCCTAATTCACCCCTCCACTTT. Encoded protein: CASRTGQAPNSPLHF. This chain links TRBV6-1 with TRBJ1-6; 7 bases agree with TRBD1. Germline values: CDR1 MNHNS, CDR2 SASEGT. The V segment lost 6 bases and the J segment 6 bases; nucleotides outside the gene matches: 8. This CDR3 has 15 residues.